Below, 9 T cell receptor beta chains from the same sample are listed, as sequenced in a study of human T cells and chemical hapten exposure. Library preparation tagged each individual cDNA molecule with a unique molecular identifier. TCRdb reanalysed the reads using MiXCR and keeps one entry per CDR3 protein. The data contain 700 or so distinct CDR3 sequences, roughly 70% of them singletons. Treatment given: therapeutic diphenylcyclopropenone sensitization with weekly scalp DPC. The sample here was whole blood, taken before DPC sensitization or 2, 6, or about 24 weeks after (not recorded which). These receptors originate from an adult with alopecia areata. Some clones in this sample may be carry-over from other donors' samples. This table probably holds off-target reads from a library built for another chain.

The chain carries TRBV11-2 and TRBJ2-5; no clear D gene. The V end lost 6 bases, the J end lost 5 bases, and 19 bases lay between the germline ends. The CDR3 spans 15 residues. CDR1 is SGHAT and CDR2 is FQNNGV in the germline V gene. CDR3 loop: CASRLYPTSAETQYF. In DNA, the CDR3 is TGTGCCAGCAGACTATACCCGACGTCAGCGGAGACCCAGTACTTC.

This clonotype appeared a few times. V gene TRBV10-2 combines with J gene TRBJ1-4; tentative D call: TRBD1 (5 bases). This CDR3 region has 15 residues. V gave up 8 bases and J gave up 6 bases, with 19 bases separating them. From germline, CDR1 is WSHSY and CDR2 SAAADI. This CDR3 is CASGQGLNLDEKLFF. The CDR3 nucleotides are TGCGCCAGCGGGCAGGGTCTAAATCTGGATGAAAAACTGTTTTTT.

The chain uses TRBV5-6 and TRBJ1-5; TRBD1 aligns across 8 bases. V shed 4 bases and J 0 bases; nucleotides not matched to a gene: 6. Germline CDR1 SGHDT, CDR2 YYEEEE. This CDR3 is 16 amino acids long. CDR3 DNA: TGTGCCAGCAGCGCCCGGACAGGGTTTAGCAATCAGCCCCAGCATTTT. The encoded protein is CASSARTGFSNQPQHF.

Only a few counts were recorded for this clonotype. The DNA for the CDR3 is TGTGCCAGCAGCTTAGCGAATCCCCCGCTAGCGAACACCGGGGAGCTGTTTTTT. Protein: CASSLANPPLANTGELFF. The chain employs TRBV7-2 and TRBJ2-2; no clear D. Germline CDR1 and CDR2: SGHTA and FQGNSA. The CDR3 consists of 18 residues. The ends were cut back, 0 bases at V and 0 bases at J, with 14 bases in the middle.

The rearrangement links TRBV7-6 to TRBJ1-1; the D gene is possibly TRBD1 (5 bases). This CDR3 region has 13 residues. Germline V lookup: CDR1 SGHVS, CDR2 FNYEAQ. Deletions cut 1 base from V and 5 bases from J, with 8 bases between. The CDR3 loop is CASSLGGVTEAFF. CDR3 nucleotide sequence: TGTGCCAGCAGCTTAGGAGGGGTAACTGAAGCTTTCTTT.

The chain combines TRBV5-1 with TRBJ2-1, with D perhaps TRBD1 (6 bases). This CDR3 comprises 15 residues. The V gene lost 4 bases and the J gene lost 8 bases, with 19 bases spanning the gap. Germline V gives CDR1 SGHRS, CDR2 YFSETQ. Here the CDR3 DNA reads TGCGCCAGCAGCACAGGGTACCCGGACCTCGATGAGCAGTTCTTC. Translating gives CASSTGYPDLDEQFF.

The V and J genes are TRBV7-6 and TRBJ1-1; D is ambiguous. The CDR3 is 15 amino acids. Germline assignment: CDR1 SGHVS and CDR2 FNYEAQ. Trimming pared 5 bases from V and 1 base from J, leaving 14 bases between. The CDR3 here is CASSRLSLGNTEAFF. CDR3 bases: TGTGCCAGCAGCCGCCTGTCACTCGGGAACACTGAAGCTTTCTTT.

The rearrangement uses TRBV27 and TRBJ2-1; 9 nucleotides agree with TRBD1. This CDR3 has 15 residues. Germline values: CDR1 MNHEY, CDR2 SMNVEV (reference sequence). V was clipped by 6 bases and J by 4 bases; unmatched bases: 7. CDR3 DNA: TGTGCCAGCAGACGGACAGGGGTATTATACAATGAGCAGTTCTTC. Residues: CASRRTGVLYNEQFF.

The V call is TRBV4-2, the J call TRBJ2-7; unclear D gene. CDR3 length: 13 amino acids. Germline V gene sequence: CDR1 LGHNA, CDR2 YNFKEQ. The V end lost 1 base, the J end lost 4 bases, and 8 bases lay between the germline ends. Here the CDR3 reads CASSQVDGYEQYF. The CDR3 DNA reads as TGTGCCAGCAGCCAAGTCGACGGTTACGAGCAGTACTTC.